This T cell receptor (beta chain) was sequenced during a study of CD4 T cells in relation to SARS-CoV-2 and coronaviruses. Study-level findings and limits: Monoreactive clones expanded significantly more to SARS-CoV-2 than crossreactive clones did.

V gave up 6 bases and J gave up 7 bases; unmatched junction bases: 10. Per the germline V gene, CDR1 is MNHEY and CDR2 is SVGAGI. CDR3 size: 14 residues. Before the COVID-19 pandemic, during about 2010-2018, CD4+ T cells were taken from unexposed donors. The cells were cultured for over eight days before CD4+ T cells were isolated. As cell numbers allowed, unexposed-donor CD4+ T cells faced SARS-CoV-2 S/N and four cold-coronavirus spikes. A word on this clone: What it binds is unknown.

Clones were sequenced by immunoSEQ multiplex PCR, and TCRdb holds only the in-frame ones, with some missing. This table holds some 21,000 clones, around two thirds found once. The sequencing sample was made of CD4+ T cells from PBMCs, cultured in vitro. The V call is TRBV6-5, the J call TRBJ1-2, with 8 bases that match TRBD1. This sequence was found in a human donor in good health. The CDR3 nucleotides read TGTGCCAGCAGCTCCGACCAGGGGGCGGGTGGCTACACCTTC. Protein: CASSSDQGAGGYTF.